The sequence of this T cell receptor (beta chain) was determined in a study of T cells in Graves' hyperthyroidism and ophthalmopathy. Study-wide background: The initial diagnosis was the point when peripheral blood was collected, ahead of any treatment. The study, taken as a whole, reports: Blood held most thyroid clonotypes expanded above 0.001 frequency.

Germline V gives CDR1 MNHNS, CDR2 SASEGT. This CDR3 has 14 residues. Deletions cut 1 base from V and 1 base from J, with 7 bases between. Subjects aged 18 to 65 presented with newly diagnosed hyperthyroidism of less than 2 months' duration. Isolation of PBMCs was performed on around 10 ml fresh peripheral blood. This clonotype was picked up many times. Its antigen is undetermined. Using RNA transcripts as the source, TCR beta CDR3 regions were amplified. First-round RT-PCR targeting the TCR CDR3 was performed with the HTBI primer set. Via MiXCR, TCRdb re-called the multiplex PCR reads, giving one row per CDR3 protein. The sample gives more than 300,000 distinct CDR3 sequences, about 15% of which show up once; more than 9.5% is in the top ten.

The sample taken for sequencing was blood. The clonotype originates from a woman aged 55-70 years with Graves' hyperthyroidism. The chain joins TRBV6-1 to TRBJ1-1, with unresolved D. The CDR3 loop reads CASSEGPQNTEAFF. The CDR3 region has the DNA TGTGCCAGCAGTGAAGGTCCCCAGAACACTGAAGCTTTCTTT.